Following are 6 T cell receptor beta chains from one sample sequenced in a study of blood T cell repertoires in COVID-19. Produced via immunoSEQ multiplex PCR; TCRdb's table is partial and in-frame only. This sample has about 100,000 clones, with 85% to 90% found just once. Specimen: peripheral blood. All receptors come from a human donor in a cohort sampled during active COVID-19.

V usage is TRBV3-1 (or the pseudogene TRBV3-2) and J usage is TRBJ2-3, with 7 positions matching TRBD1. The CDR3 contains 17 residues. V shed 2 bases, J shed 2 bases, and the junction held 10 bases outside the gene matches. Germline CDR1 reads LGHDT; CDR2 reads YNNKEL (reference sequence). This chain's CDR3 is CASSQLERGRFTDTQYF. The CDR3 nucleotides read TGTGCCAGCAGCCAACTGGAGAGGGGGCGCTTCACAGATACGCAGTATTTT.

This chain uses TRBV7-2 with TRBJ1-6; D might be TRBD1 (6 bases). Trimming pared 4 bases from V and 6 bases from J, leaving 19 bases between. Germline values: CDR1 SGHTA, CDR2 FQGNSA. The CDR3 runs to 17 residues. DNA of the CDR3: TGTGCCAGCAGCTCCACAGGGTTGAGCTCGTCTAATTCACCCCTCCACTTT. This sequence encodes CASSSTGLSSSNSPLHF.

The chain links TRBV5-5 to TRBJ1-5, with D possibly TRBD1 on 6 matching bases. CDR1 is SGHKS, CDR2 YYEKEE, per germline (reference sequence). V was shortened by 1 base and J by 7 bases, with 15 bases between the two germline ends. The CDR3 is made up of 15 amino acids. As DNA, the CDR3 is TGTGCCAGCAGCTTGTGGGGGGGGGCAAGACAGCCCCAGCATTTT. It is translated as CASSLWGGARQPQHF.

The chain is built from TRBV7-2 and TRBJ1-5; 9 bases match TRBD1. V was pared by 5 bases and J by 6 bases, with 5 bases of the junction left unmatched. CDR3 size: 14 residues. Germline CDR1 is SGHTA and CDR2 is FQGNSA. CDR3 in amino acids: CASSGDRGVQPQHF. For the CDR3, the DNA is TGTGCCAGCAGCGGAGACAGGGGGGTTCAGCCCCAGCATTTT.

This clone was seen more than once but under ten times. The chain uses TRBV11-2 and TRBJ2-7, with a possible D match to TRBD2 (6 bases). V shed 1 base and J shed 4 bases, with 14 bases lying between them. Germline CDR1 SGHAT, CDR2 FQNNGV. The CDR3 totals 15 residues. The CDR3 DNA reads TGTGCCAGCAGCTTAGGCCGGGCGGGATCGTACGAGCAGTACTTC. It is translated as CASSLGRAGSYEQYF.

This chain joins TRBV9 and TRBJ1-2; 9 bases align to TRBD1. The CDR3 contains 13 residues. The junction had 5 bases not matched to a gene; V was cut back by 3 bases and J by 8 bases. From germline, CDR1 is SGDLS and CDR2 YYNGEE. The CDR3 here is CASSGTGAGGYTF. The CDR3 DNA reads as TGTGCCAGCAGCGGGACAGGGGCTGGAGGCTACACCTTC.